One and the same sample provided the 8 T cell receptor beta chains below, sequenced in a study of T cell responses to AZD1222 COVID-19 vaccine (dated by TCRdb to the early 2020s). The library was made by the immunoSEQ multiplex PCR assay. In TCRdb, the immuneACCESS table is reduced to in-frame sequences with V and J assigned. These tables do not hold every clone; where another copy was compared, an unresolved V gene accounts for under half, and the others remain unexplained. The sample includes 100,000 to 150,000 clones, with around 86% observed a single time. The top ten clones comprise 5.5% to 7% of the sample. The time point label, read with the paper, signifies: baseline before first vaccination. Sequencing used peripheral blood, obtained on day 0 of AZD1222 vaccination. Every receptor here comes from an adult in good health.

The chain has TRBV6-1 and TRBJ1-5, with D unclear. Trimming took off 2 bases at V and 5 bases at J, with 7 bases between the two ends. Germline V gene data show CDR1 as MNHNS and CDR2 as SASEGT. The length of the CDR3 is 13 residues. CDR3 region: CASSEMRDQPQHF. CDR3 DNA: TGTGCCAGCAGTGAAATGAGAGATCAGCCCCAGCATTTT.

The chain recombines TRBV5-6 with TRBJ2-1; D unresolved. The CDR3 covers 11 residues. The ends were cut back, 2 bases at V and 7 bases at J, with 4 bases in the middle. CDR1 and CDR2 from the germline V gene are SGHDT and YYEEEE. The CDR3 DNA reads TGTGCCAGCAGCTTCCTAAATGAGCAGTTCTTC. Translation gives CASSFLNEQFF.

This clone appeared a single time. The V and J genes are TRBV7-2 and TRBJ2-3, with TRBD1 matching over 11 bases. CDR1 and CDR2 (germline): SGHTA, FQGNSA. The trim removed 3 bases at V and 8 bases at J, leaving 16 bases unmatched. This CDR3 has 18 amino acids. Written as DNA, the CDR3 is TGTGCCAGCAGCTTCCGGACAGGGGGCGTTGGAATTTTAGGTACGCAGTATTTT. Protein sequence: CASSFRTGGVGILGTQYF.

This chain connects TRBV2 to TRBJ1-1; 7 nucleotides agree with TRBD1. The germline CDR1 and CDR2 sequences are SNHLY and FYNNEI. The CDR3 consists of 14 residues. V shed 6 bases, J shed 0 bases, and the junction held 4 bases outside the gene matches. The CDR3 is CASRPGTVNTEAFF. The CDR3 nucleotides read TGTGCCAGCAGACCGGGGACAGTGAACACTGAAGCTTTCTTT.

In its sample, this clone was seen a few times. The rearrangement links TRBV14 to TRBJ1-1; 7 positions match TRBD1. CDR1 and CDR2 from the germline V gene are SGHDN and FVKESK. Unmatched junction bases numbered 11, after V lost 2 bases and J lost 11 bases. This CDR3 is 14 amino acids long. CDR3 coding DNA: TGTGCCAGCAGCCAATCGCGGACAGGTCTTAATGCTTTCTTT. It yields the protein CASSQSRTGLNAFF.

The chain has TRBV5-6 and TRBJ1-1, with D unresolved. Germline CDR1 and CDR2: SGHDT and YYEEEE. With 3 bases removed from V and 0 bases from J, the gap between germline ends came to 12 bases. The CDR3 covers 15 residues. DNA of the CDR3: TGTGCCAGCAGCTGGGAGGGAGACATGAACACTGAAGCTTTCTTT. Protein product: CASSWEGDMNTEAFF.

The chain has TRBV28 and TRBJ1-5; D gene ambiguous. This CDR3 comprises 11 residues. Trimming shortened V by 2 bases and J by 7 bases, and 3 bases separated the two germline ends. The V gene's germline CDR1 is MDHEN and CDR2 SYDVKM. CDR3 in DNA: TGTGCCAGCAGTTTAAGCCAGCCCCAGCATTTT. Encoded protein: CASSLSQPQHF.

This clone was observed a single time. The rearrangement links TRBV9 to TRBJ1-2; D is unresolved. CDR1 and CDR2 (germline): SGDLS, YYNGEE. This CDR3 spans 14 amino acids. V gave up 4 bases and J gave up 2 bases, with 12 bases separating them. Here the CDR3 DNA reads TGTGCCAGCAGCTTACAGAGCACAAACTATGGCTACACCTTC. Protein product: CASSLQSTNYGYTF.